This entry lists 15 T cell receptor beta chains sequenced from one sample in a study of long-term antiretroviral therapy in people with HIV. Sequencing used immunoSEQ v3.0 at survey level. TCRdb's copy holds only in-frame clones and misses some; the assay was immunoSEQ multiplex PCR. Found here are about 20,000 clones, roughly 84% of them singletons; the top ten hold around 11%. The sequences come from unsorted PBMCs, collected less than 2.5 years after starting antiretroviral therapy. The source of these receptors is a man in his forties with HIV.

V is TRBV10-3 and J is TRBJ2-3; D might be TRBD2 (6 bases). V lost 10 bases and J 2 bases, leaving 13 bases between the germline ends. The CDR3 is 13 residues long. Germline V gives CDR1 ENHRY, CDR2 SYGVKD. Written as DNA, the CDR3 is TGTGCCACCCACGGACTAAACACAGATACGCAGTATTTT. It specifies CATHGLNTDTQYF.

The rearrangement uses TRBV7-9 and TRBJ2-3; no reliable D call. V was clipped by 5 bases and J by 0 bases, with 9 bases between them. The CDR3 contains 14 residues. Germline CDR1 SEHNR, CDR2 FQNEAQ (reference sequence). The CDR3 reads CASSPQLSTDTQYF. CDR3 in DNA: TGTGCCAGCAGCCCCCAGTTAAGCACAGATACGCAGTATTTT.

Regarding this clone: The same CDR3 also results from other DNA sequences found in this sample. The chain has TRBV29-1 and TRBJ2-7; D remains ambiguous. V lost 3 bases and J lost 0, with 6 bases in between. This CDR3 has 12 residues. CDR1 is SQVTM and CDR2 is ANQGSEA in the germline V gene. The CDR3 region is CSVEVGSYEQYF. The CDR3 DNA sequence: TGCAGCGTTGAGGTCGGCTCCTACGAGCAGTACTTC.

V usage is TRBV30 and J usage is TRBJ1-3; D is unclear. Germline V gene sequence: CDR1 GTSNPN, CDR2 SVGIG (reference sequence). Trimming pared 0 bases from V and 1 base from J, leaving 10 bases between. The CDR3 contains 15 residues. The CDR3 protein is CAWSVSQFSGNTIYF. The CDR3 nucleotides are TGTGCCTGGAGTGTAAGCCAGTTTTCTGGAAACACCATATATTTT.

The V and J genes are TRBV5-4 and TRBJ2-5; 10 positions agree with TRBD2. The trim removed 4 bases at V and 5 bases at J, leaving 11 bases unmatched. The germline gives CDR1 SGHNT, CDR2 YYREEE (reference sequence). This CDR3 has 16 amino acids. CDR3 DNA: TGTGCCAGCAGCCGGACGGGACTAGCGAGGGGGGAGACCCAGTACTTC. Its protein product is CASSRTGLARGETQYF.

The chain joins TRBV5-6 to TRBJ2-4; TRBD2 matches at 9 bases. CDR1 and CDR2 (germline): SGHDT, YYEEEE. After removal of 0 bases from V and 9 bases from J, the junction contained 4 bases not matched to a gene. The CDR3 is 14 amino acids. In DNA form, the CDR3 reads TGTGCCAGCAGCTTGGTACTAGCGGGCGGCATTCAGTACTTC. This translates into CASSLVLAGGIQYF.

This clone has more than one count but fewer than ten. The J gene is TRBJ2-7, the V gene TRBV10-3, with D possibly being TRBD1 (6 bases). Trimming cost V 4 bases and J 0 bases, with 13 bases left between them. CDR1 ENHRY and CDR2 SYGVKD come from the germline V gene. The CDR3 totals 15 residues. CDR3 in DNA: TGTGCCATCAGTGGGGCCGACAGGAACTCCTACGAGCAGTACTTC. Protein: CAISGADRNSYEQYF.

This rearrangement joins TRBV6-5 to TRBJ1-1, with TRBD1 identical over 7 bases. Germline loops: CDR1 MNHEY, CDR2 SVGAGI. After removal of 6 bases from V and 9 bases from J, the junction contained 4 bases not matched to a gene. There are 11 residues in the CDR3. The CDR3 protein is CASRSTGKAFF. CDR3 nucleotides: TGTGCCAGCAGATCGACAGGGAAAGCTTTCTTT.

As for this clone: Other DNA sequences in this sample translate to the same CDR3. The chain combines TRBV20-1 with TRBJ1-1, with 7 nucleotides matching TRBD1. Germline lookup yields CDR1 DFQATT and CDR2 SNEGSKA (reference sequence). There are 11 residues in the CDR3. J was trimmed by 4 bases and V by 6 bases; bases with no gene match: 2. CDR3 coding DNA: TGCAGTGCCCGGGACAGCACTGAAGCTTTCTTT. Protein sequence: CSARDSTEAFF.

The CDR3 loop is CASSWTSVSYEQYF. CDR3 bases: TGTGCCAGCAGCTGGACTAGCGTCTCCTACGAGCAGTACTTC. This sequence joins TRBV5-6 and TRBJ2-7; 9 bases map to TRBD2. The V gene's germline CDR1 is SGHDT and CDR2 YYEEEE. CDR3 length equals 14 residues. Trimming cost V 3 bases and J 0 bases; bases outside gene matches: 1.

CDR3 protein: CASGRGTSGGAETQYF. CDR3 coding DNA: TGTGCTAGTGGACGAGGGACTAGCGGGGGGGCGGAGACCCAGTACTTC. This rearrangement joins TRBV12-5 to TRBJ2-5, with 16 bases aligning to TRBD2. Unmatched junction bases numbered 6, after V lost 6 bases and J lost 5 bases. The length of the CDR3 is 16 residues. Germline V lookup: CDR1 LGHNT, CDR2 FRNRAP.

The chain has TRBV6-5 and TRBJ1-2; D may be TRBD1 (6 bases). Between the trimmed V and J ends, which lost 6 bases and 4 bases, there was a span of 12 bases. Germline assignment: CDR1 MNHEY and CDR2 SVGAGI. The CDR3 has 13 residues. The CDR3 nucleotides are TGTGCCAGCAGGGACAGATCCTCCTATGGCTACACCTTC. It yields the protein CASRDRSSYGYTF.

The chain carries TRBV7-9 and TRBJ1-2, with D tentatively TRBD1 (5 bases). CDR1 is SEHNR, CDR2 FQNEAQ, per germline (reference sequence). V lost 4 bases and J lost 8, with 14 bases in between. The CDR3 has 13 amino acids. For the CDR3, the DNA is TGTGCCAGCAGCTCGCAGGGAGGGTCAGGCTACACCTTC. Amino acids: CASSSQGGSGYTF.

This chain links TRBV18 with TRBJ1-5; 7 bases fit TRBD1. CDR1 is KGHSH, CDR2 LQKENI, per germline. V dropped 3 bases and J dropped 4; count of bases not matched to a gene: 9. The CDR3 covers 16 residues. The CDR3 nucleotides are TGTGCCAGCTCACCGTCGCAGGGGGTGGTTAATCAGCCCCAGCATTTT. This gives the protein CASSPSQGVVNQPQHF.

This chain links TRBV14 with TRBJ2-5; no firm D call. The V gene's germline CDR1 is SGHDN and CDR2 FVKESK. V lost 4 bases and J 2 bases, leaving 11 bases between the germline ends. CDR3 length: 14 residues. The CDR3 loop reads CASSRRQDQETQYF. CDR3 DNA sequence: TGTGCCAGCAGCCGCCGGCAGGATCAAGAGACCCAGTACTTC.